This T cell receptor (beta chain) is drawn from a study of cytomegalovirus exposure and HLA in healthy donors. The PCR ran on 60 Vbeta and 13 Jbeta primers. Profiling relied on immunoSEQ multiplex PCR, and the TCRdb table lists in-frame clones only, not all of them. The repertoire holds around 90,000 clones, with around 64% as singletons. V lost 0 bases and J lost 6, with 15 bases in between. The CDR3 runs 16 residues. The V gene's germline CDR1 is SGDLS and CDR2 YYNGEE. The TCR comes from a human donor in good health. The V gene is TRBV9, the J gene TRBJ2-2; D might be TRBD1 (6 bases). The sequencing sample was made of PBMCs. This CDR3 reads CASSVGPGGSSGELFF. The CDR3 DNA reads TGTGCCAGCAGCGTAGGCCCTGGGGGCAGCTCCGGGGAGCTGTTTTTT.